These 22 T cell receptor beta chains share one sample of origin, sequenced in a study of blood T cell repertoires in COVID-19. Clones were read by immunoSEQ multiplex PCR, and TCRdb kept only the in-frame ones, dropping some. This table holds about 260,000 clones, about 91% found once. The sample taken for sequencing was peripheral blood. These receptors all come from a person aged 18-29 years with COVID-19, enrolled during active disease.

In its sample, this clone was seen once. The chain combines TRBV25-1 with TRBJ2-2; 13 bases align to TRBD2. CDR3 length: 18 amino acids. Germline lookup yields CDR1 MGHDK and CDR2 SYGVNS. The junction had 11 bases not matched to a gene; V was cut back by 5 bases and J by 5 bases. CDR3 region: CASSPGTSGKTPTGELFF. Here the CDR3 DNA reads TGTGCCAGCAGTCCCGGGACTAGCGGGAAGACTCCTACCGGGGAGCTGTTTTTT.

The chain links TRBV9 to TRBJ2-1; possibly TRBD1 for D (5 bases). The ends were cut back, 2 bases at V and 5 bases at J, with 14 bases in the middle. The CDR3 length is 15 residues. CDR1 and CDR2 (germline): SGDLS, YYNGEE. The CDR3 DNA follows: TGTGCCAGCAGCGTGGGGCTAGTAACTAACAATGAGCAGTTCTTC. This gives the protein CASSVGLVTNNEQFF.

This clone was recorded a few times. The chain couples TRBV11-2 to TRBJ2-5, with 14 bases fitting TRBD2. The CDR3 totals 17 residues. V dropped 5 bases and J dropped 2; count of bases not matched to a gene: 7. CDR1 is SGHAT and CDR2 is FQNNGV in the germline V gene. The CDR3 nucleotides are TGTGCCAGCAGCCGAGGGACTAGCGGGAGAGCGCAAGAGACCCAGTACTTC. Protein product: CASSRGTSGRAQETQYF. The variable domain in full, with the rest retrieved from reference TRBV11-2 and TRBJ2-5, is EAGVAQSPRYKIIEKRQSVAFWCNPISGHATLYWYQQILGQGPKLLIQFQNNGVVDDSQLPKDRFSAERLKGVDSTLKIQPAKLEDSAVYLCASSRGTSGRAQETQYFGPGTRLLVL.

The chain recombines TRBV4-1 with TRBJ2-1; TRBD2 agrees at 16 bases. Germline CDR1 and CDR2: MGHRA and YSYEKL. CDR3 length equals 19 residues. J lost 8 bases, V lost 5 bases, and 15 bases had no gene match. CDR3 loop: CASSFTGTSGRARNHEQFF. CDR3 DNA: TGCGCCAGCAGCTTTACCGGGACTAGCGGGAGGGCCAGGAACCATGAGCAGTTCTTC.

This clone was seen once. The J gene is TRBJ2-1, the V gene TRBV2, with 8 positions matching TRBD2. V gave up 6 bases and J gave up 13 bases; unmatched junction bases: 17. Germline-derived CDR1 and CDR2 are SNHLY and FYNNEI. There are 15 residues in the CDR3. CDR3 sequence: CASSKGDISGGPQFF. CDR3 DNA sequence: TGTGCCAGCAGCAAAGGGGATATAAGCGGGGGACCCCAGTTCTTC.

The V and J genes are TRBV4-3 and TRBJ1-2; TRBD1 might be the D (6 bases). The CDR3 runs to 16 residues. V gave up 0 bases and J gave up 5 bases, with 16 bases separating them. The germline V gene encodes CDR1 LGHNA and CDR2 YSLEER. The CDR3 here is CASSQDGVKGGYGYTF. The CDR3 DNA sequence: TGCGCCAGCAGCCAAGATGGGGTCAAGGGGGGGTATGGCTACACCTTC.

The chain links TRBV5-6 to TRBJ1-1; no definite D call. With 4 bases removed from V and 5 bases from J, the gap between germline ends came to 12 bases. CDR1 and CDR2 from the germline V gene are SGHDT and YYEEEE. This CDR3 comprises 13 residues. The chain's CDR3 is CASSPGGNTEAFF. In nucleotides, the CDR3 is TGTGCCAGCAGCCCCGGAGGGAATACTGAAGCTTTCTTT.

The rearrangement uses TRBV4-1 and TRBJ1-6; unclear D gene. In germline, CDR1 is MGHRA, CDR2 YSYEKL. The CDR3 length is 16 residues. The V end was cut by 3 bases, the J end by 0 bases, with 9 bases between. CDR3 bases: TGCGCCAGCAGCCAGGGCGGGAGCTCCTATAATTCACCCCTCCACTTT. It is translated as CASSQGGSSYNSPLHF.

The chain recombines TRBV2 with TRBJ1-3; 9 bases align to TRBD1. The CDR3 contains 14 residues. The germline V gene encodes CDR1 SNHLY and CDR2 FYNNEI. The junction had 7 bases not matched to a gene; V was cut back by 10 bases and J by 3 bases. The CDR3 sequence: CATRDRGSGNTIYF. As DNA, the CDR3 is TGTGCCACCCGTGACAGGGGGAGTGGAAACACCATATATTTT.

The gene calls are TRBV19 and TRBJ1-5, with TRBD1 matching 9 bases. Germline V gives CDR1 LNHDA, CDR2 SQIVND (reference sequence). This CDR3 has 14 residues. The J segment lost 6 bases and the V segment lost 6 bases, leaving 6 bases of the junction unmatched. In DNA form, the CDR3 reads TGTGCCAGTAGCACCACAGGGGGCGTTCAGCCCCAGCATTTT. Residues: CASSTTGGVQPQHF.

Only one count was recorded for this clone. The rearrangement links TRBV12-5 to TRBJ1-3, with D possibly being TRBD1 (5 bases). V dropped 4 bases and J dropped 3 bases, with 7 bases sitting between them. Germline lookup yields CDR1 LGHNT and CDR2 FRNRAP. This CDR3 is built from 13 residues. The CDR3, as DNA: TGTGCTAGTGGTTCAGGGTTTGGAAACACCATATATTTT. It specifies CASGSGFGNTIYF.

The V gene is TRBV28, the J gene TRBJ2-3; D call uncertain. This CDR3 is 15 amino acids long. Germline-derived CDR1 and CDR2 are MDHEN and SYDVKM. Trimming removed 1 base from V and 2 bases from J, with 10 bases in between. The chain's CDR3 is CASSLSLPYTDTQYF. For the CDR3, the DNA is TGTGCCAGCAGTTTATCACTACCCTACACAGATACGCAGTATTTT.

The V call is TRBV7-9, the J call TRBJ1-4; D remains unclear. Germline CDR1 SEHNR, CDR2 FQNEAQ (reference sequence). With 1 base removed from V and 4 bases from J, the gap between germline ends came to 13 bases. The CDR3 runs to 16 residues. The CDR3 here is CASSLEGLGLNEKLFF. In nucleotides, the CDR3 is TGTGCCAGCAGCTTAGAAGGCCTTGGGCTTAATGAAAAACTGTTTTTT.

The CDR3 protein is CATSVSEDSFYF. The CDR3 DNA sequence: TGTGCCACCAGTGTTTCAGAAGACAGCTTTTACTTC. The genes are TRBV24-1 and TRBJ2-5, with D maybe TRBD1 (5 bases). V gave up 5 bases and J gave up 14 bases, with 17 bases separating them. CDR1 and CDR2 (germline): KGHDR, SFDVKD. The CDR3 sequence is 12 residues long.

The V and J genes are TRBV19 and TRBJ2-2; TRBD2 agrees at 7 bases. CDR3 size: 16 residues. J lost 2 bases, V lost 3 bases, and 6 bases had no gene match. Germline values: CDR1 LNHDA, CDR2 SQIVND (reference sequence). In nucleotides, the CDR3 is TGTGCCAGTAGTATTTTCGGCGGGAGCAACACCGGGGAGCTGTTTTTT. This sequence encodes CASSIFGGSNTGELFF.

The chain couples TRBV5-1 to TRBJ1-1; tentatively, D is TRBD1 (6 bases). CDR1 is SGHRS and CDR2 is YFSETQ in the germline V gene. V lost 4 bases, J lost 5 bases, and 15 bases lay in between. The length of the CDR3 is 14 residues. The CDR3 is CASSRGRGRTEAFF. CDR3 coding DNA: TGCGCCAGCAGCCGGGGCAGGGGTAGGACTGAAGCTTTCTTT.

J is TRBJ2-1 and V is TRBV24-1; 7 bases agree with TRBD1. Looked up from germline, CDR1 is KGHDR and CDR2 is SFDVKD. The CDR3 runs to 16 residues. J gave up 7 bases and V 4 bases, and 12 bases lay outside the gene matches. DNA of the CDR3: TGTGCCACCAGTGACCCATCCGGGGACAGTTTTAATGAGCAGTTCTTC. Encoded protein: CATSDPSGDSFNEQFF.

The V gene is TRBV24-1, the J gene TRBJ1-2; 8 bases agree with TRBD1. The CDR3 covers 11 residues. The junction had 3 bases not matched to a gene; V was cut back by 5 bases and J by 11 bases. The V gene's germline CDR1 is KGHDR and CDR2 SFDVKD. CDR3 in DNA: TGTGCCACCAGTGGACAGGGGTTTTACACCTTC. Translating it yields CATSGQGFYTF.

The chain has TRBV10-3 and TRBJ2-5; D may be TRBD2 (6 bases). V was cut by 3 bases and J by 4 bases, with 15 bases left in between. The germline CDR1 and CDR2 sequences are ENHRY and SYGVKD. The CDR3 has 15 residues. In nucleotides, the CDR3 is TGTGCCATCAGTGAAGTCGGGAGTCGGAGAGAGACCCAGTACTTC. Amino acid sequence: CAISEVGSRRETQYF.

The V gene is TRBV24-1, the J gene TRBJ2-3; 8 positions match TRBD2. The ends lost 0 bases at V and 4 bases at J; junction bases unmatched: 5. Looked up from germline, CDR1 is KGHDR and CDR2 is SFDVKD. CDR3 length: 16 amino acids. CDR3 sequence reads: CATSDLGAGVADTQYF. CDR3 bases: TGTGCCACCAGTGATTTGGGAGCGGGAGTGGCAGATACGCAGTATTTT.

The gene calls are TRBV9 and TRBJ2-7; D is unresolved. V gave up 3 bases and J gave up 0 bases, with 10 bases separating them. The CDR3 is made up of 14 amino acids. Germline V gene sequence: CDR1 SGDLS, CDR2 YYNGEE. The CDR3 protein is CASSALGASYEQYF. Here the CDR3 DNA reads TGTGCCAGCAGCGCCCTCGGTGCCTCCTACGAGCAGTACTTC.

The V call is TRBV5-6, the J call TRBJ2-7; TRBD2 might be the D (5 bases). Germline V lookup: CDR1 SGHDT, CDR2 YYEEEE. Trimming removed 2 bases at V and 5 bases at J, with 11 bases between. The CDR3 runs to 13 residues. CDR3 in DNA: TGTGCCAGCAGCTTAGGGAGTACCCACGAGCAGTACTTC. Its translation is CASSLGSTHEQYF.